Here is one TCR beta chain with its context. This clone may be a read error of a much larger clone one base away. Germline lookup yields CDR1 SGHRS and CDR2 YFSETQ. This CDR3 is 13 amino acids long. V lost 3 bases, J lost 0 bases, and 3 bases lay in between. These data are taken from a study of neurological immune-mediated disorders. MiXCR, applied by TCRdb to the 5' RACE reads, yields one record per CDR3 protein. The table has about 30,000 distinct CDR3 sequences, 12% seen once; the top ten hold 6% to 8.5%. The source is a man aged 55 to 70 in good health. The sample taken for sequencing was PBMCs. The chain couples TRBV5-1 to TRBJ1-4, with D unresolved. DNA for the CDR3: TGCGCCAGCAGCTCAACAACTAATGAAAAACTGTTTTTT. It specifies CASSSTTNEKLFF.